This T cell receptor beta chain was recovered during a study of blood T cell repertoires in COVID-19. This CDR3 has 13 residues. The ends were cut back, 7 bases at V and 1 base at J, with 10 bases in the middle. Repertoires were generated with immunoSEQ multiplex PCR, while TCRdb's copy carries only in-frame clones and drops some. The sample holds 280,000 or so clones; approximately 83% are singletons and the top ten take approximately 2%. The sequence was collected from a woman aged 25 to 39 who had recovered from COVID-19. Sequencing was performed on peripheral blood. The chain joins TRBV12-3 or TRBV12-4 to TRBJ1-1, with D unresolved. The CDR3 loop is CASTQQTNTEAFF. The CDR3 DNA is TGTGCCAGCACGCAACAGACGAACACTGAAGCTTTCTTT.